This T cell receptor (beta chain) was identified in a study of cytomegalovirus exposure and HLA in healthy donors. Whole-study results and caveats: With later analysis, a missense DCLRE1C variant became linked to TCR beta V- and J-gene trimming. It was reported in a later analysis that an Asian-associated ancestry cluster showed fewer N-insertions than the approximately 700-donor mean. A later analysis found TCR association rates differed by HLA locus, highest for DRB1 and lowest for HLA-C. In terms of immune exposure information, only CMV serostatus was available.

PCR employed 60 Vbeta and 13 Jbeta primers. The method was immunoSEQ multiplex PCR; TCRdb's version includes in-frame clones alone and lacks a portion of them. The table includes roughly 130,000 clones, roughly 79% detected once. Trimming removed 0 bases from V and 8 bases from J, with 21 bases in between. The CDR3 length is 17 residues. CDR1 is SGHDT and CDR2 is YYEEEE in the germline V gene. For this clone: What it binds is not known.

The chain combines TRBV5-6 with TRBJ2-1, with D hard to call. The TCR sequence derives from a woman aged 45-60 years in good health and CMV-seronegative. Sequencing used PBMCs. The CDR3 is CASSLASRTQVRDEQFF. The CDR3 DNA reads TGTGCCAGCAGCTTGGCCTCACGTACGCAGGTCCGCGATGAGCAGTTCTTC.